This T cell receptor (beta chain) originates from a study of blood T cells in healthy people across ages. Study-level results: Long-lived donors carried more naive CD4+ cells and greater diversity than aged donors.

This clonotype was seen ten or more times. Its antigen is as yet unknown. For the second PCR, which ran for about 6 to 12 cycles, a sample-barcoded 5' primer and a J-beta primer mix were used. TCRdb passed the 5' RACE reads through MiXCR, listing each CDR3 protein once. The sample holds 2 million or so distinct CDR3 sequences; just under 50% are singletons and the top ten take more than 2%. The TCR originated in a middle-aged woman in good health. The sequenced sample consisted of blood.

CDR3 protein: CASSLYSKETQYF. CDR3 DNA: TGTGCCAGCAGCTTATATAGTAAAGAGACCCAGTACTTC. The gene calls are TRBV7-6 and TRBJ2-5; D gene uncertain. Germline V lookup: CDR1 SGHVS, CDR2 FNYEAQ. Between the trimmed V and J ends, which lost 2 bases and 3 bases, there was a span of 7 bases. This CDR3 has 13 amino acids.